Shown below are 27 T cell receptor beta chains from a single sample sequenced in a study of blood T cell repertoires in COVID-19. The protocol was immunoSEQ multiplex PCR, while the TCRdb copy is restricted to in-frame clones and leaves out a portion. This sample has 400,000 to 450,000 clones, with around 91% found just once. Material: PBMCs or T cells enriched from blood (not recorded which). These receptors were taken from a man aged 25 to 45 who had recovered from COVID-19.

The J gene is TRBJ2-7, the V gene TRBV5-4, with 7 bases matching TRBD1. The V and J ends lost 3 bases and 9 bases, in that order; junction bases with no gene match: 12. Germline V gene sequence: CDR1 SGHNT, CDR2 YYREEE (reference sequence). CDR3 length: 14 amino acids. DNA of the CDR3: TGTGCCAGCAGCTCGAGCACAGGGGTAAAACGGCAGTACTTC. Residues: CASSSSTGVKRQYF.

For the CDR3, the DNA is TGCGCCAGCAGCCTAGACGGGACAGCAAGTTACGAGCAGTACTTC. This gives the protein CASSLDGTASYEQYF. The chain employs TRBV5-1 and TRBJ2-7; 7 bases map to TRBD1. V shed 4 bases and J 4 bases; nucleotides not matched to a gene: 11. The CDR3 spans 15 residues. Germline values: CDR1 SGHRS, CDR2 YFSETQ.

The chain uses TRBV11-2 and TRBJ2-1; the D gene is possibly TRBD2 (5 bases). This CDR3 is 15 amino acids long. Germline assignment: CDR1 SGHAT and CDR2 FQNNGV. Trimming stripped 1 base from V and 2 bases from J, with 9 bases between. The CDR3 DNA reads TGTGCCAGCAGCTTAGGCGGGTCCACCTACAATGAGCAGTTCTTC. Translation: CASSLGGSTYNEQFF.

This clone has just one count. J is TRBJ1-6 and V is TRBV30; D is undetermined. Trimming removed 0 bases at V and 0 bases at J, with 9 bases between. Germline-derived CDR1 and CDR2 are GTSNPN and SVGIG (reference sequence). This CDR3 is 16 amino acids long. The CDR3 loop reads CAWSVALSSYNSPLHF. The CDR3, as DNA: TGTGCCTGGAGTGTCGCCCTTAGCTCCTATAATTCACCCCTCCACTTT.

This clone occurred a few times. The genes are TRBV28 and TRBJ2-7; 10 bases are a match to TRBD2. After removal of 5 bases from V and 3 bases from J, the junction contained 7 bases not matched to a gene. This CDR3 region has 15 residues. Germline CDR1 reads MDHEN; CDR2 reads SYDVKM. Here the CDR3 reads CASSPRTSGNYEQYF. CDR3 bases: TGTGCCAGCAGTCCTAGGACTAGCGGCAACTACGAGCAGTACTTC.

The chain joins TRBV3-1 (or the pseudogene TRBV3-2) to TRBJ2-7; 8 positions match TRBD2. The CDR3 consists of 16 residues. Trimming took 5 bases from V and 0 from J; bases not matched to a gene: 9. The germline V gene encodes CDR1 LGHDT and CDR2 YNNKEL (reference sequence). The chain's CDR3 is CASSKTASGPSYEQYF. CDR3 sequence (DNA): TGTGCCAGCAGCAAAACTGCTAGCGGGCCCTCCTACGAGCAGTACTTC.

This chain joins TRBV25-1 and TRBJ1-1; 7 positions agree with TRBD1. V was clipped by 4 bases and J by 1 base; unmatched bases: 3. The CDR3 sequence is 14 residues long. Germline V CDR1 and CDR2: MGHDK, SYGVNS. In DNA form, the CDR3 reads TGTGCCAGCAGTGCCCCAGGGGGGAACACTGAAGCTTTCTTT. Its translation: CASSAPGGNTEAFF.

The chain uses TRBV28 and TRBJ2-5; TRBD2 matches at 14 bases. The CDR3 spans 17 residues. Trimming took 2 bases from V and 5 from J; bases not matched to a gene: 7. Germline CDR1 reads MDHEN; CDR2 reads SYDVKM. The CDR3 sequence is CASSLGTSGSLRETQYF. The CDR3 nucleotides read TGTGCCAGCAGTTTAGGGACTAGCGGGAGTTTACGGGAGACCCAGTACTTC.

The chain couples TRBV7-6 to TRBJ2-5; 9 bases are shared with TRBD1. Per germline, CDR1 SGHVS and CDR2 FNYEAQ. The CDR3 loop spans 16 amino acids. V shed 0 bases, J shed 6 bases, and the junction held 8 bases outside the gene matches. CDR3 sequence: CASSLASGQGLQTQYF. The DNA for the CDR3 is TGTGCCAGCAGCTTAGCATCGGGACAGGGACTACAGACCCAGTACTTC.

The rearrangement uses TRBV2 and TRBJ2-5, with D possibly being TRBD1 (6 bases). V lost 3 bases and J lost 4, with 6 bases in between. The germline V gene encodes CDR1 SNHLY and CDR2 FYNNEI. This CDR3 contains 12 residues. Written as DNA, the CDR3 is TGTGCCAGCAGTGACAGGGGAGAGACCCAGTACTTC. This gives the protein CASSDRGETQYF. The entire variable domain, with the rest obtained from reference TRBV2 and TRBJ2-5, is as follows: EPEVTQTPSHQVTQMGQEVILRCVPISNHLYFYWYRQILGQKVEFLVSFYNNEISEKSEIFDDQFSVERPDGSNFTLKIRSTKLEDSAMYFCASSDRGETQYFGPGTRLLVL.

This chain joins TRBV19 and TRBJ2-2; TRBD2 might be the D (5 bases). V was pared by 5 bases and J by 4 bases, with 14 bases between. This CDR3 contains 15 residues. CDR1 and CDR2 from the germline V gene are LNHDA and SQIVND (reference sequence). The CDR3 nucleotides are TGTGCCAGTAGTTCATTCTCCGCGGGCACCGGGGAGCTGTTTTTT. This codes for CASSSFSAGTGELFF.

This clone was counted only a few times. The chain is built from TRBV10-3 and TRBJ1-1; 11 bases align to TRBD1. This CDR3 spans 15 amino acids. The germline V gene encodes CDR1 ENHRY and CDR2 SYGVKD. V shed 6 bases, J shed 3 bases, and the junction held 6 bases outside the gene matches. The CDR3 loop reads CAIRDPGQGDTEAFF. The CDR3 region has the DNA TGTGCCATCAGAGATCCGGGACAGGGGGACACTGAAGCTTTCTTT.

CDR3 sequence (DNA): TGTGCCAGCAGCACCCAGGGGTTTCGTACTGAAGCTTTCTTT. The encoded protein is CASSTQGFRTEAFF. The chain carries TRBV11-2 and TRBJ1-1; tentative D call: TRBD1 (6 bases). The germline V gene encodes CDR1 SGHAT and CDR2 FQNNGV. V lost 5 bases and J 5 bases, leaving 15 bases between the germline ends. There are 14 residues in the CDR3.

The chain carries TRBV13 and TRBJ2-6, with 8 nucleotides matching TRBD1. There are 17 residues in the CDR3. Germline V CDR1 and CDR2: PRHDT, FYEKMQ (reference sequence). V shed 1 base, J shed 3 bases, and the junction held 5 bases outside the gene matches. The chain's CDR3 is CASSLETGTGGANVLTF. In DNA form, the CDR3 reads TGTGCCAGCAGCTTAGAAACCGGGACAGGTGGGGCCAACGTCCTGACTTTC.

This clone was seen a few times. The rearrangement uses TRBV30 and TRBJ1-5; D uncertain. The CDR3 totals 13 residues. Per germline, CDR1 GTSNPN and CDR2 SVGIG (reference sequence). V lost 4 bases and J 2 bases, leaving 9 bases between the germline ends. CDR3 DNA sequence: TGTGCCTGGACTAGGAATGGCAATCAGCCCCAGCATTTT. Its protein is CAWTRNGNQPQHF.

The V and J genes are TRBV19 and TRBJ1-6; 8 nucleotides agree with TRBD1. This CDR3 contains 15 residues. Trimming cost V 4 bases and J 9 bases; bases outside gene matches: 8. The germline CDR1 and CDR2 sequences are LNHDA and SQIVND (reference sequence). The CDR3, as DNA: TGTGCCAGTAGTAAGGCAGGGGGCGAAGGTTCACCCCTCCACTTT. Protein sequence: CASSKAGGEGSPLHF.

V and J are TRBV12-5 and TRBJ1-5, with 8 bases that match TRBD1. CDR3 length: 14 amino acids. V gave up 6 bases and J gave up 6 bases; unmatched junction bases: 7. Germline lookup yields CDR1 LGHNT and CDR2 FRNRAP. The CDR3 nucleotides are TGTGCTAGTGGCGTCGGACAGGGCGGTCAGCCCCAGCATTTT. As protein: CASGVGQGGQPQHF.

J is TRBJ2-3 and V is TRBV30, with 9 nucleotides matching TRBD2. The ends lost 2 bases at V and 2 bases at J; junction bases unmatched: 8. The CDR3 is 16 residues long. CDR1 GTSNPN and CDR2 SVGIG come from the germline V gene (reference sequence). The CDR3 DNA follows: TGTGCCTGGAGTATCGACGCGGGAGGGCCCACAGATACGCAGTATTTT. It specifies CAWSIDAGGPTDTQYF.

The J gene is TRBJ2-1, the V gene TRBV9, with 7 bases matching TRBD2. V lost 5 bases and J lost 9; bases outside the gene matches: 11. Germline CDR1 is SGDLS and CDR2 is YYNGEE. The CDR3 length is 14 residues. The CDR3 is CASSGLAGEFEQFF. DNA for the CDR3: TGTGCCAGCAGTGGTTTGGCGGGAGAGTTTGAGCAGTTCTTC.

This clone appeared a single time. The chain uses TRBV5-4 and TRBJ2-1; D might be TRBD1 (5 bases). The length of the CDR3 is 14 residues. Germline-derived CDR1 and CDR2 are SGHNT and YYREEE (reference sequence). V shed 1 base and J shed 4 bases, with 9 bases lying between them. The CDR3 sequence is CASSLNQGYNEQFF. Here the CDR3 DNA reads TGTGCCAGCAGCTTGAATCAGGGATACAATGAGCAGTTCTTC.

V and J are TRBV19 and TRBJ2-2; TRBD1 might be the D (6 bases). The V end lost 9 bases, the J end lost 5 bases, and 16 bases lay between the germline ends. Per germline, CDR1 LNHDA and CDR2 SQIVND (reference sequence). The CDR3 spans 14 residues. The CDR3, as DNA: TGTGCCAGCCGGCAGGGGAGTTGGACCGGGGAGCTGTTTTTT. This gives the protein CASRQGSWTGELFF.

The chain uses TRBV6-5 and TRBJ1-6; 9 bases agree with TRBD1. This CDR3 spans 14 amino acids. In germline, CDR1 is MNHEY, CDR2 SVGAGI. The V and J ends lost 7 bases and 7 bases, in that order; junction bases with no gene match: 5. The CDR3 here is CASTRTGVNSPLHF. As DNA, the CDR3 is TGTGCCAGCACCCGGACAGGGGTGAATTCACCCCTCCACTTT.

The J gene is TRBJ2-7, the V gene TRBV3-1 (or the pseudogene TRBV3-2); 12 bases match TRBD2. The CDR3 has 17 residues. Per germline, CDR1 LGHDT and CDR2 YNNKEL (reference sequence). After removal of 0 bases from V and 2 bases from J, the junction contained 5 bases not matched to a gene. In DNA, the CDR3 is TGTGCCAGCAGCCAAGATATAGGACTAGCGGGACCCTACGAGCAGTACTTC. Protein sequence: CASSQDIGLAGPYEQYF.

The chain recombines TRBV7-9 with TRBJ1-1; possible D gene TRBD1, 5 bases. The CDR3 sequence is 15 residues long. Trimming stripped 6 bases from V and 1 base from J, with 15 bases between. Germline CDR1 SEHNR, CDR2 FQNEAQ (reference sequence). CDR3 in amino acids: CASRLGGSGNTEAFF. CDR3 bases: TGTGCCAGCAGGCTGGGGGGGAGTGGGAACACTGAAGCTTTCTTT.

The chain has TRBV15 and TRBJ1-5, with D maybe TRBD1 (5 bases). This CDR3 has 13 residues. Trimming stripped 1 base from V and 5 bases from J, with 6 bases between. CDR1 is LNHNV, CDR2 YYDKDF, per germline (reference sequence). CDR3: CATSRAGDQPQHF. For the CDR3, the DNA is TGTGCCACCAGCAGAGCGGGGGATCAGCCCCAGCATTTT.

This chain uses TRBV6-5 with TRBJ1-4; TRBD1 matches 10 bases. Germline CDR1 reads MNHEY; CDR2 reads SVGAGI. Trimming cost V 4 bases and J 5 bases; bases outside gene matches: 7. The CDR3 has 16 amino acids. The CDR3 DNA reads TGTGCCAGCAGTTCCAGCCGACAGGGGGCAAATGAAAAACTGTTTTTT. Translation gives CASSSSRQGANEKLFF.

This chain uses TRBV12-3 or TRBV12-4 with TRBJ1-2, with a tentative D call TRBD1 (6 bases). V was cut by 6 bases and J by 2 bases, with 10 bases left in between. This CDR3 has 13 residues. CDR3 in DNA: TGTGCCAGCAGGCAAACAGGGAACTATGGCTACACCTTC. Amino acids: CASRQTGNYGYTF.